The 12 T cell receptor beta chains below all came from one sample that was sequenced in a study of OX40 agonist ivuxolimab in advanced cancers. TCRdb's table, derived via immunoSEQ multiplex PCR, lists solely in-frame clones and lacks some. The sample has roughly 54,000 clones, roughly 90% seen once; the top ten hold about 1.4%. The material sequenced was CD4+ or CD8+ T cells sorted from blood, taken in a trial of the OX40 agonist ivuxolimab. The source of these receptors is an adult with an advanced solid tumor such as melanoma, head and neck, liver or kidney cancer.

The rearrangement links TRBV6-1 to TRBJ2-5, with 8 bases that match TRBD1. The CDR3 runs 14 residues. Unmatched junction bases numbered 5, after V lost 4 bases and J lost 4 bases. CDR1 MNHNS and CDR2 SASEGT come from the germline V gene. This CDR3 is CASSVGRGLETQYF. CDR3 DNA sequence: TGTGCCAGCAGTGTAGGCAGGGGGCTAGAGACCCAGTACTTC.

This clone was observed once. CDR3 loop: CAISESPGQVEKLFF. As DNA, the CDR3 is TGTGCCATCAGTGAGTCACCGGGACAGGTTGAAAAACTGTTTTTT. V gene TRBV10-3 combines with J gene TRBJ1-4; TRBD1 matches at 8 bases. Germline-derived CDR1 and CDR2 are ENHRY and SYGVKD. The CDR3 consists of 15 residues. With 0 bases clipped from V and 7 bases from J, the junction kept 4 bases outside the gene matches.

This CDR3 reads CAINDRPNSYEQYF. In nucleotides, the CDR3 is TGTGCCATCAACGACCGTCCAAACTCCTACGAGCAGTACTTC. The J gene is TRBJ2-5, the V gene TRBV10-3; D is unresolved. The J call may be incorrect, as the DNA end agrees better with TRBJ2-7. Germline loops: CDR1 ENHRY, CDR2 SYGVKD. There are 14 residues in the CDR3.

DNA of the CDR3: TGTGCCAGTAGTCTCGCGACAGGGGGATTACGTGAAAAACTGTTTTTT. It specifies CASSLATGGLREKLFF. V usage is TRBV19 and J usage is TRBJ1-4, with 9 nucleotides matching TRBD1. The CDR3 contains 16 residues. From germline, CDR1 is LNHDA and CDR2 SQIVND (reference sequence). The trim removed 5 bases at V and 7 bases at J, leaving 11 bases unmatched.

The CDR3 bases are TGTGCCAGCAGTTTGCGGAGCTCTGGGGCCAACGTCCTGACTTTC. Translation gives CASSLRSSGANVLTF. The chain recombines TRBV27 with TRBJ2-6; D unresolved. The CDR3 length is 15 residues. Trimming removed 3 bases at V and 0 bases at J, with 6 bases between. Germline loops: CDR1 MNHEY, CDR2 SMNVEV (reference sequence).

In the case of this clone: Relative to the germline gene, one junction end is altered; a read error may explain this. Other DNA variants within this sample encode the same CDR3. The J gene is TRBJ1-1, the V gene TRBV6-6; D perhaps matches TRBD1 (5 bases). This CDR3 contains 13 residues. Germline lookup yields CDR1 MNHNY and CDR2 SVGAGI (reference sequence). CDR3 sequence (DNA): TGTGCCAATTCGGGACGGCTGAACACCGAAGCTTTCTTT. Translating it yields CANSGRLNTEAFF.

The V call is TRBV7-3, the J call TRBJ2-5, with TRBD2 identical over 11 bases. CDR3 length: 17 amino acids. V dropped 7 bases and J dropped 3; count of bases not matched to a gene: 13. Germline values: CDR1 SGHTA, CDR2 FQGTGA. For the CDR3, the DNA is TGTGCCAGCAACGAGGGACTAGCGGACCTTGTCGAAGAGACCCAGTACTTC. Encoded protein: CASNEGLADLVEETQYF.

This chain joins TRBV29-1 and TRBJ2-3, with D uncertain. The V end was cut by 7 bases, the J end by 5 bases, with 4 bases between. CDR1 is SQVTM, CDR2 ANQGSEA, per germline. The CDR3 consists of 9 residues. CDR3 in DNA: TGCAGCGACGAAGATACGCAGTATTTT. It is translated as CSDEDTQYF.

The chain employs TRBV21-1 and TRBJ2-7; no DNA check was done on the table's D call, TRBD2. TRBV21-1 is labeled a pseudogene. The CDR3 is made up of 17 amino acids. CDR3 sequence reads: CASSNRGTSGSSYEQHF. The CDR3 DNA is TGTGCCAGCAGCAACAGGGGGACTAGCGGTAGCTCCTACGAGCAGCACTTC.

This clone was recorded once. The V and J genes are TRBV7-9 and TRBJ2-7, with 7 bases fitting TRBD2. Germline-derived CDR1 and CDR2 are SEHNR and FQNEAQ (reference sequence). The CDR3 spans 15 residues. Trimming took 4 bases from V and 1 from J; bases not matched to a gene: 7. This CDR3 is CASSSGGSGSYEQYF. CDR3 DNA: TGTGCCAGCAGCTCTGGGGGTAGCGGGTCCTACGAGCAGTACTTC.

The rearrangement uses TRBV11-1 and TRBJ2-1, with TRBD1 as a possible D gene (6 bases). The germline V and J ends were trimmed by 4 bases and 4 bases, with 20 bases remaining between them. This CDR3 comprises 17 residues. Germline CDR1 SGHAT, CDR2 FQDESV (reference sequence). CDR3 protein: CASSSGRTVLSYNEQFF. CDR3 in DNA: TGTGCCAGCAGCTCAGGACGGACAGTTCTTAGTTACAATGAGCAGTTCTTC.

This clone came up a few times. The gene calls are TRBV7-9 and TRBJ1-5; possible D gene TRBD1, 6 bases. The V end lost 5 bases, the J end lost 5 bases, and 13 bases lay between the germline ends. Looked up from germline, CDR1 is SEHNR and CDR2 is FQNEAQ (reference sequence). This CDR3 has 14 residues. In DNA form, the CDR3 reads TGTGCCAGCAGCGCTACAGGGTCGGATCAGCCCCAGCATTTT. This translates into CASSATGSDQPQHF. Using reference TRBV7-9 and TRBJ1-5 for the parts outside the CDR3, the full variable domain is DTGVSQNPRHKITKRGQNVTFRCDPISEHNRLYWYRQTLGQGPEFLTYFQNEAQLEKSRLLSDRFSAERPKGSFSTLEIQRTEQGDSAMYLCASSATGSDQPQHFGDGTRLSIL.